This entry is about one T cell receptor beta chain. These data come from a study of shared clonotypes between healthy human individuals. Germline CDR1 is SNHLY and CDR2 is FYNNEI. This CDR3 has 15 amino acids. Trimming took 7 bases from V and 17 from J, leaving 29 bases between them. Profiling relied on immunoSEQ multiplex PCR, and the TCRdb table lists in-frame clones only, not all of them. The table shows 650,000 to 800,000 clones, with 72% occurring only once. This chain links TRBV2 with TRBJ1-4; perhaps TRBD1 as D (6 bases). This receptor was identified in a woman aged 25 to 39 in good health. Material for sequencing was memory CD4+ T cells sorted from blood. The subset denotes: CD45RA-negative fraction. In nucleotides, the CDR3 is TGTGCCAGCACCCAAAGGGGGAAGGGAGCGTATTTCCCTTTTTTT. This encodes CASTQRGKGAYFPFF.